This TCR beta chain was retrieved from a study of blood T cell repertoires in COVID-19. Study summary: PBMCs, B-cell-depleted T cells, or T cells provided the cDNA or gDNA that made up the material.

Source study methods: Reference gene primer amplification gave nucleated cell count estimates. Assay: immunoSEQ multiplex PCR; the TCRdb copy retains only in-frame clones and omits some. That table is the source of V, J and clone size, and D and trimming were worked out from the DNA. The top ten clones hold approximately 18% of a sample with more than 100,000 clones, about four fifths of them seen once. The germline V and J ends were trimmed by 0 bases and 0 bases, with 12 bases remaining between them. The CDR3 consists of 16 residues. Looked up from germline, CDR1 is SGHDT and CDR2 is YYEEEE. This TCR came from a woman over 75 with acute or convalescent COVID-19. The chain is built from TRBV5-6 and TRBJ1-2; no definite D call. Source material: peripheral blood. The CDR3 loop reads CASSLGFGSPNYGYTF. CDR3 DNA: TGTGCCAGCAGCTTGGGATTCGGGTCCCCTAACTATGGCTACACCTTC. The full variable domain, completed using reference TRBV5-6 and TRBJ1-2, is DAGVTQSPTHLIKTRGQQVTLRCSPKSGHDTVSWYQQALGQGPQFIFQYYEEEERQRGNFPDRFSGHQFPNYSSELNVNALLLGDSALYLCASSLGFGSPNYGYTFGSGTRLTVV.